The entry below gives a single T cell receptor (beta chain) sequence along with its context. This sample stems from a study of blood T cell repertoires in COVID-19. For the study at large: Acute and convalescent COVID-19 samples came from the United States, Italy and Spain. PBMCs, B-cell-depleted T cells, or T cells provided the cDNA or gDNA that made up the material.

The repertoire was sequenced with immunoSEQ multiplex PCR; TCRdb's copy has only in-frame clones and lacks some. The table lists more than 20,000 clones, almost 90% of them singletons, with roughly 1.8% in the top ten. In germline, CDR1 is SNHLY, CDR2 FYNNEI. The CDR3 is 17 amino acids. J lost 2 bases, V lost 2 bases, and 6 bases had no gene match. The J gene is TRBJ2-1, the V gene TRBV2; 10 bases line up with TRBD2. This clonotype was obtained from a woman aged 60-70 years with active COVID-19. The specimen was peripheral blood. CDR3 DNA sequence: TGTGCCAGCAGTGAAAGGGCTAGCGGGAGCCCCTACAATGAGCAGTTCTTC. Its translation is CASSERASGSPYNEQFF.